Sequencing of this TCR beta chain was carried out in a study of OX40 agonist ivuxolimab in advanced cancers. In the study overall: Patients were dosed intravenously with ivuxolimab at 0.01 to 10 mg/kg every 2 weeks. From roughly 23 to 90 years was the age range, with a mean of roughly 59 years, and approximately 84% were male. General study findings and limits: In a subset of nonresponders, normalized T-cell clonal expansion was also low. Fewer expanded clones were found on average in CD4+ than in CD8+ T cells.

This clone was detected a few times. Antigen specificity is unknown. Sequenced by immunoSEQ multiplex PCR; TCRdb stores in-frame clones only, minus some. This sample has around 60,000 clones, with about 85% found just once. CDR1 is LNHDA and CDR2 is SQIVND in the germline V gene (reference sequence). Trimming cost V 6 bases and J 5 bases, with 13 bases left between them. The CDR3 consists of 13 residues. The rearrangement joins TRBV19 to TRBJ2-5; D may be TRBD1 (5 bases). This TCR was sampled from an adult with an advanced solid tumor such as melanoma, head and neck, liver or kidney cancer. The sample consisted of CD4+ or CD8+ T cells sorted from blood, taken in a trial of the OX40 agonist ivuxolimab. CDR3 in amino acids: CASRAGLGETQYF. The DNA for the CDR3 is TGTGCCAGTAGGGCAGGGCTCGGGGAGACCCAGTACTTC.